One T cell receptor (beta chain) is described in this entry. It lacks a known antigen. Base qualities are not provided; no much larger clone lies one nucleotide away. For sequencing, an Illumina HiSeq 1500 was employed. Through fastp at Q25 and MiXCR, TCRdb rebuilt clones from the public reads, retaining in-frame beta chains. Each entry is one CDR3 protein sequence, shown with its most common DNA and genes. The sample has 110,000 to 150,000 distinct CDR3 sequences on record, around 30% of them singletons. 45% to 55% of the sample belongs to the ten largest clones. The treatment or condition tag for this specimen amounts to: in vitro stimulation with specific CMV peptide epitopes to enrich CMV-specific T cells. The data were obtained in a study of T cell repertoires in cytomegalovirus infection (dated 2019 in TCRdb). Context from the whole study: Recently identified HLA-C-restricted CMV epitopes, whose presentation resists viral immunomodulation, were targeted by peptide stimulations together with well-studied HLA-B-restricted epitopes. Because public TCR beta signatures pointed to carriage of CMV infection together with the matching HLA type, the HLA type of each donor mattered for the analysis.

General findings and caveats noted by the study authors: Carriers of CMV infection plus the relevant HLA type were discriminated by the cumulative frequency of public TCR beta family members in the study cohort and in an independent roughly 400-donor cohort. In the ex vivo response, HLA-C-restricted CMV-specific TCR beta clonotypes were dominant, and in two of eight donors the single most frequent clonotype came from this HLA-C-restricted group.

Relative to germline, V is 0 bases shorter and J is 7 bases shorter, with 16 bases between their ends. CDR1 and CDR2 are drawn from the germline V gene (reference sequence): LNHNV, YYDKDF. Reading from cysteine to phenylalanine, the CDR3 counts 16 amino acids. Only the CDR3 part of the read is kept: 48 bases, read in frame from the first base. The rearrangement combines TRBV15 with TRBJ2-1; the D segment cannot be called with confidence. The clonotype was recovered from a human donor in good health (CMV status not recorded). Some clones in this sample may be carry-over from other donors' samples. Sequenced here: CD8+ T cells from cultured PBMCs, sampled from culture after CMV antigen stimulation. The CDR3 here reads CATSRDPPSSQNEQFF. The DNA is as follows: TGTGCCACCAGCAGAGATCCCCCGTCGTCCCAGAATGAGCAGTTCTTC.